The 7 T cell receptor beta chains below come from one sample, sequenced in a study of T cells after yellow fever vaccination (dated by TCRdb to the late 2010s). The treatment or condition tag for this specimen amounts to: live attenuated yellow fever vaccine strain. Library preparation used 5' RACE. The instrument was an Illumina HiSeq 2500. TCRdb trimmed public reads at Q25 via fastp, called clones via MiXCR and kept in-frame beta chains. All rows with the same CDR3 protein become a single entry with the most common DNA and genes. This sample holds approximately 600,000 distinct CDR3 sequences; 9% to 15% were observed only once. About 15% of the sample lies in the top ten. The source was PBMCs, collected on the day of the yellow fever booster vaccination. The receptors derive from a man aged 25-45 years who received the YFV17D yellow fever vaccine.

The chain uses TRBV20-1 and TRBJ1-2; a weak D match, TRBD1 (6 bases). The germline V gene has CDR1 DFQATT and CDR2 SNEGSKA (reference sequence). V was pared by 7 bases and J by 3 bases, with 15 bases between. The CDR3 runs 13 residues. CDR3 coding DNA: TGCAGTGAGACAGGCCTGGTCGACTATGGCTACACCTTC. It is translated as CSETGLVDYGYTF.

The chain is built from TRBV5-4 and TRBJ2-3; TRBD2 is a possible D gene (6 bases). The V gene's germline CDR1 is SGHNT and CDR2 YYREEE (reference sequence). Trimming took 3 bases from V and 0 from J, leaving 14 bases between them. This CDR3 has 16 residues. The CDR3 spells CASSSKKAGSTDTQYF. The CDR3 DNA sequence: TGTGCCAGCAGCTCGAAAAAAGCGGGTAGCACAGATACGCAGTATTTT. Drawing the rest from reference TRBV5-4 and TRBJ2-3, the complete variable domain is ETGVTQSPTHLIKTRGQQVTLRCSSQSGHNTVSWYQQALGQGPQFIFQYYREEENGRGNFPPRFSGLQFPNYSSELNVNALELDDSALYLCASSSKKAGSTDTQYFGPGTRLTVL.

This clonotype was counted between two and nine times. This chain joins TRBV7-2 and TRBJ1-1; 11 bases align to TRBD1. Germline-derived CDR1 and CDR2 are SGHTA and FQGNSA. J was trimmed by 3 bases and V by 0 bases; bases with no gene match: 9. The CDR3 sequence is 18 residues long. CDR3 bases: TGTGCCAGCAGCTTAGCCATTCCGGGACAGGGGGTTTACACTGAAGCTTTCTTT. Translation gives CASSLAIPGQGVYTEAFF.

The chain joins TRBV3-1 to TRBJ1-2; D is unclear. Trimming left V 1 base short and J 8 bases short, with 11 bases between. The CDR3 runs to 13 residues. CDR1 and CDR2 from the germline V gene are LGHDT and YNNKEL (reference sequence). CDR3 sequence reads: CASSQGAPWGYTF. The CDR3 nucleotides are TGTGCCAGCAGCCAAGGAGCCCCGTGGGGCTACACCTTC. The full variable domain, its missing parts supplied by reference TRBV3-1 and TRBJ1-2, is DTAVSQTPKYLVTQMGNDKSIKCEQNLGHDTMYWYKQDSKKFLKIMFSYNNKELIINETVPNRFSPKSPDKAHLNLHINSLELGDSAVYFCASSQGAPWGYTFGSGTRLTVV.

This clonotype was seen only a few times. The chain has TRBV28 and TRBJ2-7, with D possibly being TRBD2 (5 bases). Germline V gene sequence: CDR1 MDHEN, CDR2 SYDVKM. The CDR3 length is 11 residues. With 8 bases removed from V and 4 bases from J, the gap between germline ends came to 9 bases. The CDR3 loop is CASGQRYEQYF. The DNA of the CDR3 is TGTGCCAGCGGCCAGCGGTACGAGCAGTACTTC.

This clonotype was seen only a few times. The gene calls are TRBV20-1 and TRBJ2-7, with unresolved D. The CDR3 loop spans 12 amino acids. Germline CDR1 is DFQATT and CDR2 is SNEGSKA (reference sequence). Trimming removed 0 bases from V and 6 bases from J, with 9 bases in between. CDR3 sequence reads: CSAREANREQYF. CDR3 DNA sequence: TGCAGTGCTAGAGAAGCTAACCGCGAGCAGTACTTC.

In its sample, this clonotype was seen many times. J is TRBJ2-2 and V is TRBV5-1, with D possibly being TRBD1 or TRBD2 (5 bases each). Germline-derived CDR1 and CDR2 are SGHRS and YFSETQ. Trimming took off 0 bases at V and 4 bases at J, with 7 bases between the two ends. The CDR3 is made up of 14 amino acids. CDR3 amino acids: CASSLDGATGELFF. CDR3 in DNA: TGCGCCAGCAGCTTGGACGGGGCCACCGGGGAGCTGTTTTTT.